Reported below is one T cell receptor (beta chain). Its target is unknown. The V gene end was trimmed by 1 base and the J gene end by 0 bases; junction bases not matched to a gene: 3. The CDR3 is 16 amino acids. The germline V gene has CDR1 SGHRS and CDR2 YFSETQ. This record belongs to a study of beta chain features in type 1 diabetes. Study at large: Cell yields, age and gender were similar between patients and healthy donors. General study results and limits: When Type 1 diabetes patients were examined, their TCRB CDR3s proved moderately but significantly shorter in all four CD4+ subsets. Among patients, naive, central memory and Treg TCRB repertoires appeared more similar than among healthy donors.

Via the markers CD45RO/CCR7/CD25/CD127/CD95/CD27, stem cell-like memory, regulatory, central memory and naive CD4+ cells were sorted. Sequenced material consisted of expressed TCRB transcripts (all of the isolated RNA was reverse transcribed). TCRdb's table, derived via immunoSEQ multiplex PCR, lists solely in-frame clones and lacks some. The table shows a few hundred thousand clones, with about 13% occurring only once. The TCR comes from a man younger than 40 with type 1 diabetes. This chain uses TRBV5-1 with TRBJ2-1; 8 nucleotides align to TRBD2. Sequenced sample: naive CD4+ T cells from blood. In DNA form, the CDR3 reads TGCGCCAGCAGCTTGCTAGCGGGCGTCTCCTACAATGAGCAGTTCTTC. It specifies CASSLLAGVSYNEQFF.